Shown below are 31 T cell receptor beta chains from a single sample sequenced in a study of TIL therapy for anti-PD-1-resistant metastatic lung cancer. This was the immunoSEQ v3 assay. TCRdb's copy holds only in-frame clones and misses some; the assay was immunoSEQ multiplex PCR. Of approximately 92,000 clones detected, about two thirds appear once; the ten largest clones hold roughly 9.7%. Sample time point: pre-treatment sample, taken before nivolumab and TIL therapy. The tumor samples were excised metastases, mostly pleural nodules or supraclavicular lymph nodes. Material: tumor tissue, obtained at baseline. The source of these receptors is a person aged 25-79 years with non-small cell lung cancer.

V and J are TRBV18 and TRBJ2-5; D may be TRBD2 (5 bases). Germline CDR1 reads KGHSH; CDR2 reads LQKENI. The V end lost 4 bases, the J end lost 2 bases, and 8 bases lay between the germline ends. The CDR3 contains 13 residues. The CDR3 DNA sequence: TGTGCCAGCTCACGACTACCGCAAGAGACCCAGTACTTC. Amino acids: CASSRLPQETQYF.

This clone was observed many times. The chain links TRBV28 to TRBJ1-2; possible D gene TRBD1, 5 bases. Trimming cost V 7 bases and J 4 bases, with 10 bases left between them. Germline values: CDR1 MDHEN, CDR2 SYDVKM. CDR3 length: 12 amino acids. CDR3 sequence (DNA): TGTGCCAGCATCGGGGGGGGCTATGGCTACACCTTC. Encoded protein: CASIGGGYGYTF.

This clone was counted between two and nine times. This rearrangement joins TRBV7-9 to TRBJ1-6; a possible D gene is TRBD1 (6 bases). The CDR3 loop spans 15 amino acids. The germline CDR1 and CDR2 sequences are SEHNR and FQNEAQ (reference sequence). V was trimmed by 1 base and J by 7 bases, leaving 11 bases between them. The CDR3 DNA reads as TGTGCCAGCAGCTTAGGTAGGGGGGGAAATTCACCCCTCCACTTT. It specifies CASSLGRGGNSPLHF.

The rearrangement uses TRBV30 and TRBJ1-2, with D possibly being TRBD1 (5 bases). The CDR3 covers 13 residues. Between the trimmed V and J ends, which lost 8 bases and 0 bases, there was a span of 13 bases. The germline gives CDR1 GTSNPN, CDR2 SVGIG (reference sequence). DNA of the CDR3: TGTGCCGGCCTTGGGGCCGCTAACTATGGCTACACCTTC. Encoded protein: CAGLGAANYGYTF. The full variable domain, with the rest looked up from reference TRBV30 and TRBJ1-2, is SQTIHQWPATLVQPVGSPLSLECTVEGTSNPNLYWYRQAAGRGLQLLFYSVGIGQISSEVPQNLSASRPQDRQFILSSKKLLLSDSGFYLCAGLGAANYGYTFGSGTRLTVV.

The CDR3, as DNA: TGTGCCAGCAGAGACACCTTGCAAGGCTACACCTTC. Amino acids: CASRDTLQGYTF. The gene calls are TRBV2 and TRBJ1-2, with D uncertain. V lost 6 bases and J 8 bases, leaving 13 bases between the germline ends. From germline, CDR1 is SNHLY and CDR2 FYNNEI. The CDR3 is 12 amino acids.

The chain employs TRBV24-1 and TRBJ2-1; D may correspond to TRBD1 or TRBD2 (5 bases each). The CDR3 totals 13 residues. Trimming cost V 5 bases and J 4 bases, with 8 bases left between them. CDR1 is KGHDR, CDR2 SFDVKD, per germline. CDR3 coding DNA: TGTGCCACCAGTGCTTGGGGGTACAATGAGCAGTTCTTC. Protein sequence: CATSAWGYNEQFF.

This chain joins TRBV11-2 and TRBJ1-4; D is perhaps TRBD1 (5 bases). V dropped 6 bases and J dropped 0 bases, with 11 bases sitting between them. Germline loops: CDR1 SGHAT, CDR2 FQNNGV. CDR3 length equals 15 residues. This CDR3 is CASRRTGATNEKLFF. The CDR3 nucleotides read TGTGCCAGCAGGAGGACGGGGGCAACTAATGAAAAACTGTTTTTT.

This clone appeared a few times. The V gene is TRBV6-5, the J gene TRBJ2-7, with 9 bases aligning to TRBD2. Germline V gene sequence: CDR1 MNHEY, CDR2 SVGAGI. The CDR3 is made up of 14 amino acids. The J segment lost 2 bases and the V segment lost 6 bases, leaving 5 bases of the junction unmatched. The DNA for the CDR3 is TGTGCCAGCAGACAAAGCGGGGGGCCCTACGAGCAGTACTTC. Translating gives CASRQSGGPYEQYF.

The chain carries TRBV29-1 and TRBJ1-2, with TRBD1 matching 7 bases. Germline V gives CDR1 SQVTM, CDR2 ANQGSEA. V shed 5 bases, J shed 4 bases, and the junction held 10 bases outside the gene matches. This CDR3 spans 14 amino acids. CDR3 coding DNA: TGCAGCGTTCAGGGGGGGAATTCCTTCTATGGCTACACCTTC. This translates into CSVQGGNSFYGYTF.

The chain carries TRBV14 and TRBJ1-5; D is undetermined. The CDR3 sequence is 12 residues long. Per germline, CDR1 SGHDN and CDR2 FVKESK. V dropped 4 bases and J dropped 4 bases, with 5 bases sitting between them. CDR3 DNA sequence: TGTGCCAGCAGCCGACCTAATCAGCCCCAGCATTTT. It specifies CASSRPNQPQHF.

This chain connects TRBV5-1 to TRBJ2-2, with no clear D. Trimming pared 2 bases from V and 5 bases from J, leaving 7 bases between. Germline V gene sequence: CDR1 SGHRS, CDR2 YFSETQ. The CDR3 is 13 amino acids. CDR3 nucleotide sequence: TGCGCCAGCAGCTTTACAGCGACCGGGGAGCTGTTTTTT. This codes for CASSFTATGELFF.

This clone counts as medium-sized (0.01 to 0.1%). The chain joins TRBV7-8 to TRBJ2-2; unclear D gene. The germline V gene encodes CDR1 SGHVS and CDR2 FQNEAQ. This CDR3 contains 14 residues. V lost 1 base to trimming and J lost 5 bases, with 8 bases between them. CDR3 residues: CASSLGTKTGELFF. As DNA, the CDR3 is TGTGCCAGCAGCTTAGGGACCAAGACCGGGGAGCTGTTTTTT. Combining the CDR3 with reference TRBV7-8 and TRBJ2-2 gives the whole variable domain GAGVSQSPRYKVAKRGQDVALRCDPISGHVSLFWYQQALGQGPEFLTYFQNEAQLDKSGLPSDRFFAERPEGSVSTLKIQRTQQEDSAVYLCASSLGTKTGELFFGEGSRLTVL.

Only a few counts were recorded for this clone. This rearrangement joins TRBV7-6 to TRBJ1-3; the D is unclear. The CDR3 loop spans 14 amino acids. Germline-derived CDR1 and CDR2 are SGHVS and FNYEAQ. Trimming cost V 5 bases and J 0 bases, with 8 bases left between them. The CDR3 region has the DNA TGTGCCAGCAGCCGGGTCGACTCTGGAAACACCATATATTTT. Protein: CASSRVDSGNTIYF.

The V gene is TRBV7-3, the J gene TRBJ2-3; 7 bases are a match to TRBD2. CDR1 is SGHTA, CDR2 FQGTGA, per germline. The CDR3 spans 15 residues. Trimming removed 1 base from V and 3 bases from J; junction bases left unmatched: 4. The CDR3 reads CASSLRGGPTDTQYF. CDR3 in DNA: TGTGCCAGCAGCTTAAGGGGAGGGCCTACAGATACGCAGTATTTT. The variable domain in full, completed from reference TRBV7-3 and TRBJ2-3, reads GAGVSQTPSNKVTEKGKYVELRCDPISGHTALYWYRQSLGQGPEFLIYFQGTGAADDSGLPNDRFFAVRPEGSVSTLKIQRTERGDSAVYLCASSLRGGPTDTQYFGPGTRLTVL.

The V gene is TRBV30, the J gene TRBJ2-7; TRBD1 or TRBD2 may be the D gene (5 bases each). Germline V gene lookup returns CDR1 GTSNPN and CDR2 SVGIG (reference sequence). V dropped 2 bases and J dropped 6 bases, with 14 bases sitting between them. This CDR3 has 13 residues. The CDR3 sequence is CAWSSRENGEQYF. The DNA of the CDR3 is TGTGCCTGGAGTTCCAGGGAGAATGGCGAGCAGTACTTC.

This clone came up a few times. The rearrangement links TRBV19 to TRBJ1-5; 12 bases are a match to TRBD1. The V gene's germline CDR1 is LNHDA and CDR2 SQIVND (reference sequence). The CDR3 has 17 residues. The junction had 12 bases not matched to a gene; V was cut back by 6 bases and J by 6 bases. The CDR3 loop reads CASSRGPGTGGAQPQHF. CDR3 nucleotides: TGTGCCAGTAGCCGTGGTCCCGGGACAGGGGGCGCTCAGCCCCAGCATTTT.

The rearrangement uses TRBV5-4 and TRBJ2-7, with no clear D. Trimming removed 4 bases from V and 2 bases from J, with 7 bases in between. Germline V gene lookup returns CDR1 SGHNT and CDR2 YYREEE (reference sequence). The CDR3 is made up of 12 amino acids. The CDR3 DNA is TGTGCCAGCAGCCGGGTCCCCTACGAGCAGTACTTC. Residues: CASSRVPYEQYF.

A few counts support this clone. This chain joins TRBV15 and TRBJ2-2; D call uncertain. The CDR3 spans 14 residues. Trimming shortened V by 3 bases and J by 6 bases, and 11 bases separated the two germline ends. CDR1 and CDR2 (germline): LNHNV, YYDKDF (reference sequence). CDR3 sequence (DNA): TGTGCCACCAGCAGGGGTGGTACGGCCGGGGAGCTGTTTTTT. Its translation: CATSRGGTAGELFF.

In nucleotides, the CDR3 is TGTGCCAGCAGCCCCCGGGACAGCGGCTCCTACGAGCAGTACTTC. This translates into CASSPRDSGSYEQYF. The chain uses TRBV13 and TRBJ2-7; 7 bases align to TRBD1. V shed 5 bases, J shed 0 bases, and the junction held 7 bases outside the gene matches. CDR1 and CDR2 (germline): PRHDT, FYEKMQ (reference sequence). This CDR3 region has 15 residues.

With regard to this clone: A junction end diverges from the germline sequence, so it may reflect a read error. The gene calls are TRBV7-2 and TRBJ2-5, with 7 positions matching TRBD1. The CDR3 is 14 amino acids. Per germline, CDR1 SGHTA and CDR2 FQGNSA. CDR3 protein: CASSLAGGQETQYF. In DNA form, the CDR3 reads TGTGCCAGCAGCCTAGCAGGGGGCCAAGAGACCCAGTACTTC. The variable domain in full, completed from reference TRBV7-2 and TRBJ2-5, reads GAGVSQSPSNKVTEKGKDVELRCDPISGHTALYWYRQSLGQGLEFLIYFQGNSAPDKSGLPSDRFSAERTGGSVSTLTIQRTQQEDSAVYLCASSLAGGQETQYFGPGTRLLVL.

This chain uses TRBV6-5 with TRBJ2-1; D is possibly TRBD2 (5 bases). Deletions cut 2 bases from V and 5 bases from J, with 13 bases between. The CDR3 consists of 15 residues. Germline V gene lookup returns CDR1 MNHEY and CDR2 SVGAGI. The CDR3 here is CASSYGRTVDNEQFF. The CDR3 nucleotides read TGTGCCAGCAGTTACGGACGGACTGTAGACAATGAGCAGTTCTTC.

The chain couples TRBV12-3 or TRBV12-4 to TRBJ2-7; D is possibly TRBD2 (5 bases). With 9 bases removed from V and 4 bases from J, the gap between germline ends came to 10 bases. The CDR3 is 11 amino acids. This CDR3 reads CARGEAYEQYF. The CDR3, as DNA: TGTGCCAGGGGAGAAGCTTACGAGCAGTACTTC.

The rearrangement joins TRBV4-1 to TRBJ2-5, with 12 bases fitting TRBD2. V trimming: 0 bases; J trimming: 5 bases; junction bases outside the gene matches: 4. Per germline, CDR1 MGHRA and CDR2 YSYEKL. The CDR3 has 16 residues. CDR3 DNA: TGCGCCAGCAGCCAAGACGCTAGCGGGGGGGTGGAGACCCAGTACTTC. Translated: CASSQDASGGVETQYF.

A few counts support this clone. The V and J genes are TRBV30 and TRBJ2-5; D ambiguous. Trimming removed 3 bases at V and 4 bases at J, with 6 bases between. The CDR3 length is 11 residues. Germline V gene data show CDR1 as GTSNPN and CDR2 as SVGIG (reference sequence). The CDR3 spells CAWSPGETQYF. CDR3 in DNA: TGTGCCTGGAGCCCTGGAGAGACCCAGTACTTC.

The gene calls are TRBV9 and TRBJ1-1, with 8 bases that match TRBD1. In germline, CDR1 is SGDLS, CDR2 YYNGEE. CDR3 length: 13 residues. Losses at the gene ends were 9 bases for V and 3 bases for J; bases not matched to a gene: 7. CDR3 nucleotide sequence: TGTGCCACCGGACAGGGATGGGACACTGAAGCTTTCTTT. Amino acids: CATGQGWDTEAFF.

This chain links TRBV7-6 with TRBJ2-4; TRBD2 matches at 7 bases. Trimming cost V 5 bases and J 12 bases; bases outside gene matches: 19. The germline CDR1 and CDR2 sequences are SGHVS and FNYEAQ. This CDR3 has 16 residues. CDR3 amino acids: CASSDLRGRGVETQYF. CDR3 sequence (DNA): TGTGCCAGCAGCGATCTGCGGGGGAGAGGGGTTGAGACTCAGTACTTC.

This clone was detected a few times. The CDR3 loop reads CASSQASTYTGELFF. CDR3 bases: TGCGCCAGCAGCCAAGCGTCGACATACACCGGGGAGCTGTTTTTT. V gene TRBV4-1 combines with J gene TRBJ2-2; no firm D call. The germline V and J ends were trimmed by 1 base and 3 bases, with 9 bases remaining between them. The length of the CDR3 is 15 residues. Germline values: CDR1 MGHRA, CDR2 YSYEKL.

The chain combines TRBV6-2 or TRBV6-3 with TRBJ2-1, with 7 bases lining up with TRBD2. J lost 3 bases, V lost 6 bases, and 5 bases had no gene match. This CDR3 has 14 amino acids. The germline V gene has CDR1 MNHEY and CDR2 SVGEGT. As DNA, the CDR3 is TGTGCCAGCAGCGTGGCGGGAGTCTACAATGAGCAGTTCTTC. The encoded protein is CASSVAGVYNEQFF.

V is TRBV20-1 and J is TRBJ1-3; D may be TRBD1 (6 bases). There are 15 residues in the CDR3. V was pared by 3 bases and J by 2 bases, with 14 bases between. Germline V gene lookup returns CDR1 DFQATT and CDR2 SNEGSKA (reference sequence). Written as DNA, the CDR3 is TGCAGTGCTAGTGTAAGGGGGGCAGCTGGAAACACCATATATTTT. Translating gives CSASVRGAAGNTIYF.

A note on this clone: Compared with germline, one end of the junction differs, possibly owing to a read error. The chain links TRBV28 to TRBJ2-7; the D is unclear. The germline V gene encodes CDR1 MDHEN and CDR2 SYDVKM. The CDR3 has 12 residues. CDR3 in amino acids: CASSFLSHEQYF. CDR3 nucleotide sequence: TGTGCCAGCAGTTTTCTCTCCCACGAGCAGTACTTC.

In this sample, this clone turned up a few times. This rearrangement joins TRBV15 to TRBJ2-1, with D possibly TRBD2 on 5 matching bases. CDR3 length equals 14 residues. The germline CDR1 and CDR2 sequences are LNHNV and YYDKDF (reference sequence). V was pared by 2 bases and J by 6 bases, with 11 bases between. CDR3 nucleotides: TGTGCCACCAGCAGACAGACGGACTTCAATGAGCAGTTCTTC. Translating gives CATSRQTDFNEQFF.